The rows below give T cell receptor beta chains drawn from one sample of a study of blood T cell repertoires in COVID-19. Here immunoSEQ multiplex PCR was the method, and the copy in TCRdb shows in-frame clones only, minus some. The sample lists about 95,000 clones, about 89% occurring once. The sequenced material came from peripheral blood. These receptors came from a man aged 55-75 years with COVID-19, enrolled during active disease. The CDR3 runs from the conserved cysteine through the conserved F or W. A D gene is named only where the DNA matches it firmly. The listing skips clone size in some rows; elsewhere it reads once, few, many or a size class.

d_call,j_call,clone_size,v_call,cdr3_aa,cdr3_nt
TRBD1,TRBJ2-1,.,TRBV6-2/TRBV6-3,CASSTRDSYNEQFF,TGTGCCAGCAGTACCCGGGACAGCTACAATGAGCAGTTCTTC
TRBD1,TRBJ2-1,.,TRBV5-1,CASSRDRPSNEQFF,TGCGCCAGCAGCCGGGACAGACCTTCCAATGAGCAGTTCTTC
.,TRBJ1-5,.,TRBV2,CASSAGTERGAQHF,TGTGCCAGCAGTGCCGGGACCGAGCGGGGGGCCCAGCATTTT
.,TRBJ2-2,.,TRBV28,CASSSPGTNTGELFF,TGTGCCAGCAGTTCACCCGGGACTAACACCGGGGAGCTGTTTTTT
.,TRBJ2-7,once,TRBV7-2,CASSGLEQYF,TGTGCCAGCAGCGGCCTCGAGCAGTACTTC
TRBD2,TRBJ2-1,.,TRBV30,CAWTVTSGAYNEQFF,TGTGCCTGGACCGTTACTAGCGGGGCTTACAATGAGCAGTTCTTC
TRBD1,TRBJ1-2,.,TRBV5-6,CASSYGQVVDGYTF,TGTGCCAGCAGCTACGGACAGGTAGTAGATGGCTACACCTTC
.,TRBJ2-3,.,TRBV19,CASSMGGSQYF,TGTGCCAGTAGTATGGGAGGCTCGCAGTATTTT
.,TRBJ1-5,.,TRBV28,CASSLGLDRSPNQPQHF,TGTGCCAGCAGTTTAGGTCTCGACAGGTCTCCAAATCAGCCCCAGCATTTT
TRBD1,TRBJ2-2,.,TRBV19,CASSKGQTNTGELFF,TGTGCCAGTAGTAAGGGACAGACGAACACCGGGGAGCTGTTTTTT
.,TRBJ2-7,once,TRBV6-5,CASTLVEGYEQYF,TGTGCCAGCACCCTCGTGGAGGGGTACGAGCAGTACTTC
.,TRBJ2-7,.,TRBV4-3,CASSQNQDSSYEQYF,TGCGCCAGCAGCCAGAACCAAGACAGTTCCTACGAGCAGTACTTC
TRBD1,TRBJ1-4,.,TRBV5-6,CASSKGTGPGLNEKLFF,TGTGCCAGCAGCAAGGGGACAGGTCCCGGGTTGAATGAAAAACTGTTTTTT
.,TRBJ1-1,.,TRBV7-2,CASSFNTGTGEAFF,TGTGCCAGCAGCTTCAACACAGGAACTGGTGAAGCTTTCTTT
.,TRBJ1-3,.,TRBV30,CASTKGAGNTIYF,TGTGCCTCGACGAAAGGGGCCGGAAACACCATATATTTT
TRBD2,TRBJ2-4,.,TRBV7-8,CASSPLLFSGTGGVDIQYF,TGTGCCAGCAGCCCCTTACTCTTTTCCGGGACTGGGGGGGTGGACATTCAGTACTTC
.,TRBJ2-3,.,TRBV4-1,CASSQHFTDTQYF,TGCGCCAGCAGCCAACACTTCACAGATACGCAGTATTTT
TRBD2,TRBJ2-7,.,TRBV19,CASSGTSGSSYEQYF,TGTGCCAGTAGTGGGACTAGCGGGAGTTCGTACGAGCAGTACTTC
.,TRBJ2-3,.,TRBV5-1,CASSLMLVTFTDTQYF,TGCGCCAGCAGCTTGATGTTAGTGACTTTCACAGATACGCAGTATTTT
TRBD2,TRBJ2-4,.,TRBV7-9,CASSLTSGRGNIQYF,TGTGCCAGCAGCTTGACTAGCGGGAGAGGGAACATTCAGTACTTC
.,TRBJ1-5,medium-sized,TRBV7-5,CARSLVGQPQHF,TGTGCCAGAAGCTTGGTGGGCCAGCCCCAGCATTTT
.,TRBJ1-3,.,TRBV4-3,CASSQDQGGNTIYF,TGCGCCAGCAGCCAAGATCAGGGTGGAAACACCATATATTTT
TRBD2,TRBJ2-5,once,TRBV18,CASSPPFGGETQYF,TGTGCCAGCTCACCACCGTTCGGGGGGGAGACCCAGTACTTC
TRBD1,TRBJ1-5,many,TRBV28,CASRTGTGYQPQHF,TGTGCCAGCAGGACCGGGACAGGGTATCAGCCCCAGCATTTT
TRBD1,TRBJ1-4,once,TRBV6-6,CASSSGQGANEKLFF,TGTGCCAGCAGTTCGGGACAGGGGGCTAATGAAAAACTGTTTTTT
TRBD1,TRBJ1-2,few,TRBV9,CASSKGQGDPYGYTF,TGTGCCAGCAGCAAGGGACAGGGGGATCCGTATGGCTACACCTTC
TRBD2,TRBJ2-3,.,TRBV27,CASSLMRTSGTQYF,TGTGCCAGCAGTTTAATGCGGACTAGCGGGACGCAGTATTTT
TRBD2,TRBJ2-7,.,TRBV24-1,CATSDSAGSYEQYF,TGTGCCACCAGTGATTCAGCGGGATCCTACGAGCAGTACTTC
.,TRBJ1-6,.,TRBV19,CASPPGSYNSPLHF,TGTGCCAGTCCCCCGGGCTCCTATAATTCACCCCTCCACTTT
TRBD1,TRBJ2-7,.,TRBV6-5,CASSPGQASYEQYF,TGTGCCAGCTCCCCGGGACAGGCATCCTACGAGCAGTACTTC
.,TRBJ2-5,.,TRBV29-1,CSVVGGRDQETQYF,TGCAGCGTTGTAGGGGGAAGAGACCAAGAGACCCAGTACTTC
.,TRBJ2-4,.,TRBV6-5,CASTDSLAKNIQYF,TGTGCCAGCACCGACAGCTTAGCCAAAAACATTCAGTACTTC
.,TRBJ1-6,.,TRBV3-1/TRBV3-2,CASSQGIGQLNSPLHF,TGTGCCAGCAGCCAAGGAATAGGACAGTTAAATTCACCCCTCCACTTT
.,TRBJ1-1,.,TRBV3-1/TRBV3-2,CASRWGGLAFF,TGTGCCAGCAGATGGGGGGGGCTAGCTTTCTTT
.,TRBJ2-1,few,TRBV3-1/TRBV3-2,CASSRTGTIGGNEQFF,TGTGCCAGCAGCCGGACCGGGACTATAGGGGGCAATGAGCAGTTCTTC
TRBD2,TRBJ2-1,.,TRBV7-9,CASSLMGGNEQFF,TGTGCCAGCAGCTTAATGGGGGGGAATGAGCAGTTCTTC
.,TRBJ2-6,.,TRBV28,CASSFPAGKAASGANVLTF,TGTGCCAGCAGTTTTCCGGCAGGGAAGGCGGCCTCTGGGGCCAACGTCCTGACTTTC
.,TRBJ2-5,.,TRBV12-5,CASGLPFRVAGQETQYF,TGTGCTAGTGGTTTGCCCTTCCGGGTAGCGGGACAGGAGACCCAGTACTTC
TRBD1,TRBJ2-7,.,TRBV6-6,CASSPMSTGGSYEQYF,TGTGCCAGCAGTCCTATGTCGACAGGGGGCAGCTACGAGCAGTACTTC
.,TRBJ2-3,.,TRBV5-1,CASSSLKGSTDTQYF,TGCGCCAGCAGCTCCTTGAAGGGGTCGACAGATACGCAGTATTTT
TRBD1,TRBJ2-7,.,TRBV7-2,CASSFGDSDIYEQYF,TGTGCCAGCAGCTTCGGGGACAGCGATATCTACGAGCAGTACTTC
.,TRBJ2-5,once,TRBV20-1,CSAAKETQYF,TGCAGTGCGGCAAAAGAGACCCAGTACTTC
TRBD2,TRBJ2-2,.,TRBV7-2,CASSLELAGGAGELFF,TGTGCCAGCAGCTTAGAACTAGCGGGTGGTGCCGGGGAGCTGTTTTTT
.,TRBJ1-1,.,TRBV30,CAWSSRVYTEAFF,TGTGCCTGGAGTTCCAGGGTGTACACTGAAGCTTTCTTT
TRBD1,TRBJ1-1,once,TRBV7-9,CASSLATGSTEAFF,TGTGCCAGCAGCTTAGCGACAGGGAGCACTGAAGCTTTCTTT